These 26 T cell receptor beta chains originate from one sample sequenced in a study of cytomegalovirus exposure and HLA in healthy donors. Here immunoSEQ multiplex PCR was the method, and the copy in TCRdb shows in-frame clones only, minus some. The sample lists about 160,000 clones, approximately 86% occurring once. Sequencing input: PBMCs. The receptors were sampled from a woman in her late teens or twenties in good health and CMV-seronegative.

CDR3 nucleotide sequence: TGCAGCGTCCGGCCCCCCGGACTAGCTTCCACAGATACGCAGTATTTT. This translates into CSVRPPGLASTDTQYF. The chain uses TRBV29-1 and TRBJ2-3; TRBD2 matches 8 bases. CDR1 and CDR2 from the germline V gene are SQVTM and ANQGSEA. V shed 6 bases and J 2 bases; nucleotides not matched to a gene: 13. This CDR3 spans 16 amino acids.

CDR3: CASSDSIKTQNEAFF. CDR3 in DNA: TGTGCCAGCAGTGACTCGATCAAGACTCAGAACGAAGCTTTCTTT. V usage is TRBV6-4 and J usage is TRBJ1-1, with D hard to call. CDR1 is MRHNA, CDR2 SNTAGT, per germline. The CDR3 consists of 15 residues. The V gene lost 0 bases and the J gene lost 8 bases, with 16 bases spanning the gap.

J is TRBJ1-2 and V is TRBV28, with D maybe TRBD1 (6 bases). This CDR3 region has 13 residues. The germline gives CDR1 MDHEN, CDR2 SYDVKM. Trimming took off 5 bases at V and 2 bases at J, with 9 bases between the two ends. The CDR3 region has the DNA TGTGCCAGCAGTGCCACAGGGAACTATGGCTACACCTTC. It specifies CASSATGNYGYTF.

This chain joins TRBV7-8 and TRBJ1-6; 7 positions match TRBD1. The length of the CDR3 is 15 residues. J gave up 5 bases and V 1 base, and 2 bases lay outside the gene matches. Per the germline V gene, CDR1 is SGHVS and CDR2 is FQNEAQ. CDR3 in amino acids: CASSLGTGDNSPLHF. CDR3 bases: TGTGCCAGCAGCTTAGGGACAGGAGATAATTCACCCCTCCACTTT.

This clone was seen just once. CDR3 sequence reads: CASSQGNGANVLTF. The CDR3 DNA reads as TGCGCCAGCTCACAGGGGAATGGGGCCAACGTCCTGACTTTC. V usage is TRBV5-1 and J usage is TRBJ2-6, with TRBD1 matching 7 bases. Germline loops: CDR1 SGHRS, CDR2 YFSETQ. The CDR3 loop spans 14 amino acids. V lost 7 bases to trimming and J lost 3 bases; unmatched junction nucleotides: 4.

This sequence joins TRBV5-1 and TRBJ1-3, with TRBD1 matching 7 bases. Germline lookup yields CDR1 SGHRS and CDR2 YFSETQ. V trimming: 1 base; J trimming: 5 bases; junction bases outside the gene matches: 9. This CDR3 has 16 amino acids. CDR3 sequence reads: CASSLMGAGGRNTIYF. The CDR3 DNA reads TGCGCCAGCAGCTTGATGGGGGCAGGGGGGCGAAACACCATATATTTT.

In nucleotides, the CDR3 is TGCGCCAGCACTAGGTCCTCAGGGGAGGAGCAGTACTTC. Residues: CASTRSSGEEQYF. The chain has TRBV10-2 and TRBJ2-7; TRBD1 might be the D (6 bases). Trimming removed 7 bases from V and 7 bases from J, with 17 bases in between. Germline CDR1 and CDR2: WSHSY and SAAADI. The CDR3 covers 13 residues.

This sequence joins TRBV4-1 and TRBJ1-1; D gene unclear. V gave up 8 bases and J gave up 0 bases, with 16 bases separating them. CDR1 is MGHRA and CDR2 is YSYEKL in the germline V gene. CDR3 size: 15 residues. The CDR3 DNA is TGCGCCAGCGACCAGGCCGGACTGATGAACACTGAAGCTTTCTTT. It encodes CASDQAGLMNTEAFF.

There are a few counts of this clone. This chain uses TRBV19 with TRBJ1-4; 7 positions agree with TRBD1. V dropped 6 bases and J dropped 8; count of bases not matched to a gene: 6. Germline CDR1 is LNHDA and CDR2 is SQIVND (reference sequence). The CDR3 consists of 13 residues. The CDR3 reads CASSRNRGEKLFF. For the CDR3, the DNA is TGTGCCAGTAGCAGAAACAGGGGCGAAAAACTGTTTTTT.

This clone was seen more than once but under ten times. The chain uses TRBV7-2 and TRBJ2-7, with D unclear. V lost 5 bases and J lost 3, with 5 bases in between. The germline gives CDR1 SGHTA, CDR2 FQGNSA. The CDR3 spans 11 residues. DNA for the CDR3: TGTGCCAGCAGCCCCCACTACGAGCAGTACTTC. This translates into CASSPHYEQYF.

In this sample, this clone turned up once. The chain combines TRBV5-1 with TRBJ2-6, with a possible D match to TRBD2 (5 bases). The length of the CDR3 is 16 residues. Germline values: CDR1 SGHRS, CDR2 YFSETQ. Trimming took 2 bases from V and 3 from J, leaving 12 bases between them. The CDR3: CASSFLGRGGANVLTF. The CDR3 bases are TGCGCCAGCAGCTTTCTAGGGAGAGGTGGGGCCAACGTCCTGACTTTC.

The J gene is TRBJ1-5, the V gene TRBV5-1, with TRBD1 matching over 8 bases. The junction had 6 bases not matched to a gene; V was cut back by 4 bases and J by 3 bases. Per germline, CDR1 SGHRS and CDR2 YFSETQ. The CDR3 runs to 15 residues. CDR3 bases: TGCGCCAGCAGCCCAGGACAGGGCCTCAATCAGCCCCAGCATTTT. The encoded protein is CASSPGQGLNQPQHF. Full variable domain (remainder filled in from reference TRBV5-1 and TRBJ1-5): KAGVTQTPRYLIKTRGQQVTLSCSPISGHRSVSWYQQTPGQGLQFLFEYFSETQRNKGNFPGRFSGRQFSNSRSEMNVSTLELGDSALYLCASSPGQGLNQPQHFGDGTRLSIL.

V gene TRBV9 combines with J gene TRBJ2-7, with D tentatively TRBD1 (5 bases). V was clipped by 5 bases and J by 3 bases, with 15 bases between them. Germline lookup yields CDR1 SGDLS and CDR2 YYNGEE. This CDR3 has 14 residues. The CDR3 region is CASSEQGQLYEQYF. CDR3 bases: TGTGCCAGCAGTGAGCAGGGTCAGCTCTACGAGCAGTACTTC.

CDR3 sequence (DNA): TGTGCCAGCAGCTTAGGGATTGGAGCCTACGAGCAGTACTTC. Translated, it gives CASSLGIGAYEQYF. V is TRBV7-6 and J is TRBJ2-7, with D hard to call. The germline V and J ends were trimmed by 1 base and 2 bases, with 9 bases remaining between them. Germline loops: CDR1 SGHVS, CDR2 FNYEAQ. This CDR3 region has 14 residues.

This clone was detected a few times. The rearrangement links TRBV30 to TRBJ1-3; D is ambiguous. The CDR3 is 16 amino acids. The V end was cut by 1 base, the J end by 0 bases, with 13 bases between. Germline V lookup: CDR1 GTSNPN, CDR2 SVGIG (reference sequence). This CDR3 reads CAWSGAMISSGNTIYF. In DNA, the CDR3 is TGTGCCTGGAGTGGGGCAATGATCTCCTCTGGAAACACCATATATTTT.

This clone was observed once. The chain has TRBV6-5 and TRBJ2-3; the D gene is possibly TRBD2 (6 bases). Germline V gene lookup returns CDR1 MNHEY and CDR2 SVGAGI. V dropped 2 bases and J dropped 0 bases, with 9 bases sitting between them. There are 15 residues in the CDR3. CDR3 in amino acids: CASSYGGASTDTQYF. The CDR3 DNA sequence: TGTGCCAGCAGTTACGGAGGGGCGAGCACAGATACGCAGTATTTT.

Comment on this clone: One end of the junction does not line up with germline, which may come from a read error. The chain employs TRBV7-2 and TRBJ2-7; 9 positions match TRBD1. Germline CDR1 and CDR2: SGHTA and FQGNSA. CDR3 length: 14 residues. This chain's CDR3 is CASSPGQGFYEQYF. CDR3 DNA sequence: TGTGCCAGCAGCCCGGGACAGGGATTTTACGAACAGTACTTC.

In this sample, this clone turned up a few times. This chain joins TRBV10-2 and TRBJ2-7, with TRBD2 matching 9 bases. The V and J ends lost 7 bases and 3 bases, in that order; junction bases with no gene match: 10. Germline V gene sequence: CDR1 WSHSY, CDR2 SAAADI. This CDR3 has 15 amino acids. CDR3 sequence (DNA): TGCGCCAGCACTGCGGGACTAGCAGAGATCTACGAGCAGTACTTC. Translation gives CASTAGLAEIYEQYF.

This chain connects TRBV29-1 to TRBJ2-2; 8 nucleotides align to TRBD2. This CDR3 spans 13 amino acids. CDR1 SQVTM and CDR2 ANQGSEA come from the germline V gene. After removal of 5 bases from V and 2 bases from J, the junction contained 1 base not matched to a gene. CDR3 coding DNA: TGCAGCGTTACTAGCGGAAACACCGGGGAGCTGTTTTTT. This codes for CSVTSGNTGELFF.

The chain uses TRBV2 and TRBJ1-1; D is ambiguous. This CDR3 has 15 residues. From germline, CDR1 is SNHLY and CDR2 FYNNEI. Deletions cut 2 bases from V and 1 base from J, with 11 bases between. The CDR3 sequence is CASSEYMGANTEAFF. CDR3 in DNA: TGTGCCAGCAGTGAATATATGGGAGCGAACACTGAAGCTTTCTTT.

The rearrangement uses TRBV2 and TRBJ1-2; 7 bases fit TRBD1. Germline V gene lookup returns CDR1 SNHLY and CDR2 FYNNEI. The CDR3 sequence is 14 residues long. The ends lost 7 bases at V and 3 bases at J; junction bases unmatched: 8. CDR3 DNA sequence: TGTGCCAGCACCGGGGACAGTTTCGACTATGGCTACACCTTC. It translates to CASTGDSFDYGYTF.

The V gene is TRBV11-2, the J gene TRBJ1-4; possible D gene TRBD1, 5 bases. CDR3 length equals 14 residues. The germline gives CDR1 SGHAT, CDR2 FQNNGV. Trimming left V 7 bases short and J 11 bases short, with 20 bases between. CDR3 amino acids: CASTAVQAGRKLFF. CDR3 sequence (DNA): TGTGCCAGCACCGCGGTACAGGCGGGGAGGAAACTGTTTTTT. Complete variable domain (other parts from reference TRBV11-2 and TRBJ1-4): EAGVAQSPRYKIIEKRQSVAFWCNPISGHATLYWYQQILGQGPKLLIQFQNNGVVDDSQLPKDRFSAERLKGVDSTLKIQPAKLEDSAVYLCASTAVQAGRKLFFGSGTQLSVL.

The genes are TRBV5-6 and TRBJ2-1; TRBD1 agrees at 7 bases. The V gene's germline CDR1 is SGHDT and CDR2 YYEEEE. Unmatched junction bases numbered 8, after V lost 0 bases and J lost 5 bases. The CDR3 runs 16 residues. The CDR3 loop reads CASSLGAWTGDNEQFF. CDR3 bases: TGTGCCAGCAGCTTGGGGGCCTGGACAGGTGACAATGAGCAGTTCTTC.

CDR3 sequence (DNA): TGTGCCACCAATGCGGGTGGGGACAATCAGCCCCAGCATTTT. This translates into CATNAGGDNQPQHF. V and J are TRBV10-3 and TRBJ1-5; D gene ambiguous. This CDR3 is 14 amino acids long. V was clipped by 10 bases and J by 3 bases, with 16 bases between them. Germline V gene lookup returns CDR1 ENHRY and CDR2 SYGVKD.

The gene calls are TRBV6-1 and TRBJ1-5, with 10 bases lining up with TRBD1. The CDR3 spans 15 residues. The junction had 4 bases not matched to a gene; V was cut back by 8 bases and J by 0 bases. The V gene's germline CDR1 is MNHNS and CDR2 SASEGT. The CDR3 here is CASLDRGHSNQPQHF. The CDR3 region has the DNA TGTGCCAGCCTCGACAGGGGGCATAGCAATCAGCCCCAGCATTTT.

The chain couples TRBV10-2 to TRBJ1-3; 10 positions agree with TRBD1. Germline V gene data show CDR1 as WSHSY and CDR2 as SAAADI. V dropped 7 bases and J dropped 0; count of bases not matched to a gene: 3. The CDR3 consists of 15 residues. The CDR3 coding sequence is TGCGCCAGCACCCGGGACAGGGGCTCTGGAAACACCATATATTTT. Translation gives CASTRDRGSGNTIYF.